The source of this T cell receptor beta chain is a study of blood T cell repertoires in COVID-19. Overall study context: The samples span acute and convalescent COVID-19 from the United States, Italy and Spain. PBMCs, B-cell-depleted T cells, or T cells provided the cDNA or gDNA that made up the material.

A remark on this clone: One end of the junction varies from germline; a read error may be responsible.

How the authors handled the data: The assay estimated nucleated cells by amplifying reference gene primers. Profiled with immunoSEQ multiplex PCR; TCRdb holds only in-frame clones, not every one. That table supplies the V and J calls and clone size; D and trimming were determined from the DNA. The repertoire includes more than 100,000 clones, around 90% of them detected once, and about 15% sits in the top ten. Sequenced input: peripheral blood. This sequence originates from an elderly woman in a cohort sampled during active COVID-19.

The DNA for the CDR3 is TGCGCCACCAGTCGCTCGGGAAACCAAGAGACCCAGTACTTC. Translating gives CATSRSGNQETQYF. The V and J genes are TRBV10-1 and TRBJ2-5; weak D call: TRBD2 (5 bases). Per germline, CDR1 WNHNN and CDR2 SYGVQD (reference sequence). This CDR3 is built from 14 residues.